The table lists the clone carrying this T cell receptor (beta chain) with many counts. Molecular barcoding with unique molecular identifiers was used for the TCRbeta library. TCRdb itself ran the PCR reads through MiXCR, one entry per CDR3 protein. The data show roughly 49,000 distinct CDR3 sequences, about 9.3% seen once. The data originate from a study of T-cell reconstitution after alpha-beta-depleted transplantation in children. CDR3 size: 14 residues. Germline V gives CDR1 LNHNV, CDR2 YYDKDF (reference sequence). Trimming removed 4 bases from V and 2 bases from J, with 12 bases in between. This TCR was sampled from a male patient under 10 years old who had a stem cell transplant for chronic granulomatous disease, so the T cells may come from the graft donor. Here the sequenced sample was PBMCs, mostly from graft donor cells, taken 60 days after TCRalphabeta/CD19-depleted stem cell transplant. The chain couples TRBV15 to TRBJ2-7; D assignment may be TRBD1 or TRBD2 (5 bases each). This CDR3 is CATSINRGAYEQYF. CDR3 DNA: TGTGCCACCAGCATCAACAGAGGGGCCTACGAGCAGTACTTC.